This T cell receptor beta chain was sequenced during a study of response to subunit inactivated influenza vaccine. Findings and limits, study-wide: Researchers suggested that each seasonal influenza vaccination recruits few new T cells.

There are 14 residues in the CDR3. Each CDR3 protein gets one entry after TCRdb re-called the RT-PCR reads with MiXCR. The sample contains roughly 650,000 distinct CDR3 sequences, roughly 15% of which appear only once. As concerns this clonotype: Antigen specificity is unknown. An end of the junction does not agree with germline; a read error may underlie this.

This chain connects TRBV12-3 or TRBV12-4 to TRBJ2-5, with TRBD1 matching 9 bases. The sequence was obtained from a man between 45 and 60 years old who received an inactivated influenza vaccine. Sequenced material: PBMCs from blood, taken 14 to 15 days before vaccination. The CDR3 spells CVSSFGTGKKTQYF. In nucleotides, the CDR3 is TGTGTCAGCAGTTTCGGGACAGGGAAAAAGACCCAGTACTTC.